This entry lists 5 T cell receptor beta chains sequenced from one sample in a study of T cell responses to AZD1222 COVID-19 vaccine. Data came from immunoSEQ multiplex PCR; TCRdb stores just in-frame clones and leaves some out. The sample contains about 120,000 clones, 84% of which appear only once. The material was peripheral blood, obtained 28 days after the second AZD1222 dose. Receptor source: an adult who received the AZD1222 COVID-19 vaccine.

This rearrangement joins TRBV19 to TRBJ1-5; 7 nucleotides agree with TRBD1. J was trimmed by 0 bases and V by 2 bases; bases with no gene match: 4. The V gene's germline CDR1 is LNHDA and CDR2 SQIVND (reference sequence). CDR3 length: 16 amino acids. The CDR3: CASSIRGRNSNQPQHF. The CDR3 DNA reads TGTGCCAGTAGTATAAGGGGGCGTAATAGCAATCAGCCCCAGCATTTT. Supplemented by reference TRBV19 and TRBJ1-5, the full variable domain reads DGGITQSPKYLFRKEGQNVTLSCEQNLNHDAMYWYRQDPGQGLRLIYYSQIVNDFQKGDIAEGYSVSREKKESFPLTVTSAQKNPTAFYLCASSIRGRNSNQPQHFGDGTRLSIL.

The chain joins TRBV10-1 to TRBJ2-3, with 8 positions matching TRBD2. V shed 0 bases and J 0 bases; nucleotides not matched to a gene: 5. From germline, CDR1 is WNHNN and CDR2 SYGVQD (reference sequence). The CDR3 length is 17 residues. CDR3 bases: TGCGCCAGCAGTGAGTCGCATACTAGCGGTAGCACAGATACGCAGTATTTT. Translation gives CASSESHTSGSTDTQYF.

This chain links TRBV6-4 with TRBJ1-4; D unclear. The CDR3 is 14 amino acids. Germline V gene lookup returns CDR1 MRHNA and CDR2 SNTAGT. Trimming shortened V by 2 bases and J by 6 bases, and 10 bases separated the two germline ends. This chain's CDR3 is CASSDVSGDEKLFF. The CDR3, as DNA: TGTGCCAGCAGTGACGTATCGGGCGATGAAAAACTGTTTTTT.

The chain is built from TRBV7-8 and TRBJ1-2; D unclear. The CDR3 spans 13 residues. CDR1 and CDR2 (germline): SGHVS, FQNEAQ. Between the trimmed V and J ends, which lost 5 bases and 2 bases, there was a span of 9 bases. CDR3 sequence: CASSPQINYGYTF. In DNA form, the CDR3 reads TGTGCCAGCAGCCCCCAGATAAACTATGGCTACACCTTC.

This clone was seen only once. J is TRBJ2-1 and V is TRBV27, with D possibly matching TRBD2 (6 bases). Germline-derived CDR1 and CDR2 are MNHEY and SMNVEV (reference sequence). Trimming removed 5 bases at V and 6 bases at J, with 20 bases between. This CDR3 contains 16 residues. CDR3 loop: CASSPRGGTFGNEQFF. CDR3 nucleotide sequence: TGTGCCAGCAGTCCCCGTGGCGGGACTTTCGGCAATGAGCAGTTCTTC.